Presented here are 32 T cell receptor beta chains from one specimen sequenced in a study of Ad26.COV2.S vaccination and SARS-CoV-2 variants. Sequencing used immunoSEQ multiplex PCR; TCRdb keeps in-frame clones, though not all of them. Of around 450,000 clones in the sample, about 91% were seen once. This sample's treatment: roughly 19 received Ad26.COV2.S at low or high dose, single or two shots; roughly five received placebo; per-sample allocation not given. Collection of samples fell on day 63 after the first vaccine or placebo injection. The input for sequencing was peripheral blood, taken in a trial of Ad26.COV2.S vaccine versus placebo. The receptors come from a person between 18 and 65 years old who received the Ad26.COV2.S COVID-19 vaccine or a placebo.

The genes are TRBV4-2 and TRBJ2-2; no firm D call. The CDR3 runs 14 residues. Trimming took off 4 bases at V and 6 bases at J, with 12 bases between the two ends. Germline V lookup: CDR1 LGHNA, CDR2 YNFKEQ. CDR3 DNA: TGTGCCAGCAGCCCACCGACCAGGTCCGGGGAGCTGTTTTTT. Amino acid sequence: CASSPPTRSGELFF.

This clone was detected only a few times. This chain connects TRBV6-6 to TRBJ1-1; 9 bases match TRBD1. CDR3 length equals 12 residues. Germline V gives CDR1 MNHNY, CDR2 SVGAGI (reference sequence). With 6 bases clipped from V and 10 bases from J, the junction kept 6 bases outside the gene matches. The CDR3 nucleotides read TGTGCCAGCAGCTGGACAGGGGAAGGAGCTTTCTTT. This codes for CASSWTGEGAFF.

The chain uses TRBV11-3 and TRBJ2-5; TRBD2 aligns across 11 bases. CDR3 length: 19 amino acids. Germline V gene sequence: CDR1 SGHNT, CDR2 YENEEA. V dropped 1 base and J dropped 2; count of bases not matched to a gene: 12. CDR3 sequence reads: CASSLVSRLAGGEQETQYF. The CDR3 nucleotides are TGTGCCAGCAGCTTAGTCTCGAGGCTAGCGGGAGGTGAACAAGAGACCCAGTACTTC.

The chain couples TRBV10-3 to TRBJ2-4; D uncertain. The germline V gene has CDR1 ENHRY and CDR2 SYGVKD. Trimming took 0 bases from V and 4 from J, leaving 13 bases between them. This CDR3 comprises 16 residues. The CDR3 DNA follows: TGTGCCATCAGTGAGTCAGGGCCGCAAAAGAAAAACATTCAGTACTTC. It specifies CAISESGPQKKNIQYF.

The DNA of the CDR3 is TGTGCCAGCAGCTTGGCCCTGGACAGGTACCAAGAGACCCAGTACTTC. Translated, it gives CASSLALDRYQETQYF. V gene TRBV5-5 combines with J gene TRBJ2-5; 7 positions match TRBD1. CDR3 size: 16 residues. From germline, CDR1 is SGHKS and CDR2 YYEKEE (reference sequence). After removal of 0 bases from V and 0 bases from J, the junction contained 5 bases not matched to a gene. The full variable domain, completed using reference TRBV5-5 and TRBJ2-5, is DAGVTQSPTHLIKTRGQQVTLRCSPISGHKSVSWYQQVLGQGPQFIFQYYEKEERGRGNFPDRFSARQFPNYSSELNVNALLLGDSALYLCASSLALDRYQETQYFGPGTRLLVL.

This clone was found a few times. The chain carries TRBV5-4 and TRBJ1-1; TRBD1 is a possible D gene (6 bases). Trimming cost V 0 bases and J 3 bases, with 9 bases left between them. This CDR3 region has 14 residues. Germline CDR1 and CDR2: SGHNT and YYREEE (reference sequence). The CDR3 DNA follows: TGTGCCAGCAGCTTGGGACAGGCCGACACTGAAGCTTTCTTT. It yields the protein CASSLGQADTEAFF.

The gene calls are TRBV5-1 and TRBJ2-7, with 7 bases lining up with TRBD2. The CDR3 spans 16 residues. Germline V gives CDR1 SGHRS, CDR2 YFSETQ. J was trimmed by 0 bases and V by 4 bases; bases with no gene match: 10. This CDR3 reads CASSPSGGSSSYEQYV. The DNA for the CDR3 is TGCGCCAGCAGCCCTTCCGGGGGGTCGAGCTCCTACGAGCAGTACGTC.

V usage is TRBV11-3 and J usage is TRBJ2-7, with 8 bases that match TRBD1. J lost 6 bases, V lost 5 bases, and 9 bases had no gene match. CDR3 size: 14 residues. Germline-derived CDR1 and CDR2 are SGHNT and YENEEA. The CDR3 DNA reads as TGTGCCAGCAGCCGCTCCGGGACAGGCCTCGAGCAGTACGTC. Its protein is CASSRSGTGLEQYV.

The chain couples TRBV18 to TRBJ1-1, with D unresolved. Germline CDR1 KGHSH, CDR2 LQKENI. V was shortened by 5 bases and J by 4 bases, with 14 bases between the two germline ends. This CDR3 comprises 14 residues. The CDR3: CASSGPLGSTEAFF. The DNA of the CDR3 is TGTGCCAGCTCAGGGCCCCTTGGAAGCACTGAAGCTTTCTTT.

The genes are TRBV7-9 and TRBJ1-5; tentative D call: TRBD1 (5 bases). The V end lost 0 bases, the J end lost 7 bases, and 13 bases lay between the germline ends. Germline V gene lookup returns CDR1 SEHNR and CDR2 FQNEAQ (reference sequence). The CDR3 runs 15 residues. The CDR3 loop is CASSLADAGDQPQHF. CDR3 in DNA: TGTGCCAGCAGCTTAGCGGATGCCGGGGACCAGCCCCAGCATTTT.

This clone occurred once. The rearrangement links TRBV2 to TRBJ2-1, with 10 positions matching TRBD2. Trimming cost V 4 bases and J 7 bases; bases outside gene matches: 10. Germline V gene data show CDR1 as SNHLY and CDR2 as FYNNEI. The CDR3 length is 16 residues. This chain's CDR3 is CASSGSGRGGRNEQFF. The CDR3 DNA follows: TGTGCCAGCAGTGGAAGCGGGAGGGGGGGCAGGAATGAGCAGTTCTTC.

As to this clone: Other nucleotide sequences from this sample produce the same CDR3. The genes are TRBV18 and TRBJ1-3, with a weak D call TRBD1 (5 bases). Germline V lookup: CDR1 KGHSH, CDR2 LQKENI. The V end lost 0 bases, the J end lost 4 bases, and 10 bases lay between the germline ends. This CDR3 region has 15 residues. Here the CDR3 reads CASSPPEGLGNTIYF. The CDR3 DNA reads TGTGCCAGCTCACCACCGGAGGGGCTAGGAAACACCATATATTTT.

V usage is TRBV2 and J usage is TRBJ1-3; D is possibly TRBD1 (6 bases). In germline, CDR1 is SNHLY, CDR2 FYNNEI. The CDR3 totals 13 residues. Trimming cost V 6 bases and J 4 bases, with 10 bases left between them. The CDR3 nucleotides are TGTGCCAGCAGCCTTGACAGGGGAAACACCATATATTTT. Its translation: CASSLDRGNTIYF.

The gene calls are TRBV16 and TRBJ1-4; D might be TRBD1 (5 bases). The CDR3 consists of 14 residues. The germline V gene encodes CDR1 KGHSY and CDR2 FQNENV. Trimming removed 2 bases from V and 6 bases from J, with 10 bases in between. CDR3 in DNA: TGTGCCAGCAGCCAAGGGGGGATCGATGAAAAACTGTTTTTT. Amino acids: CASSQGGIDEKLFF.

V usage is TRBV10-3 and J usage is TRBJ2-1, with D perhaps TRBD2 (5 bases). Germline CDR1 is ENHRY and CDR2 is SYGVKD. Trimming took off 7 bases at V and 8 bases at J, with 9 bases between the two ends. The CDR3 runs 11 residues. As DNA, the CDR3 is TGTGCCATCACCGAGGGAGATGAGCAGTTCTTC. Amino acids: CAITEGDEQFF.

CDR3 nucleotide sequence: TGTGCCATCAGTGAAGGGACCACGGATACTGAAGCTTTCTTT. It yields the protein CAISEGTTDTEAFF. The chain uses TRBV10-3 and TRBJ1-1; D may be TRBD1 (5 bases). The CDR3 covers 14 residues. V lost 3 bases and J lost 5, with 13 bases in between. Per the germline V gene, CDR1 is ENHRY and CDR2 is SYGVKD.

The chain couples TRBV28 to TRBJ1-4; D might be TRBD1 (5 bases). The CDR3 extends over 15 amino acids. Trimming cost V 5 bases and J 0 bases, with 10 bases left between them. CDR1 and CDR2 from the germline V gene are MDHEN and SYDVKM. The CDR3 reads CASSPGGATNEKLFF. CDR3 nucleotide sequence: TGTGCCAGCAGTCCGGGGGGGGCAACTAATGAAAAACTGTTTTTT.

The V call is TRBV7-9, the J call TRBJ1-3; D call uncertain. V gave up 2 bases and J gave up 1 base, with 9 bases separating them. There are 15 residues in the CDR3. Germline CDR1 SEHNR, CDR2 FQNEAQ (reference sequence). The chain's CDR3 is CASSLSWESGNTIYF. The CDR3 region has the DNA TGTGCCAGCAGCTTATCGTGGGAATCTGGAAACACCATATATTTT.

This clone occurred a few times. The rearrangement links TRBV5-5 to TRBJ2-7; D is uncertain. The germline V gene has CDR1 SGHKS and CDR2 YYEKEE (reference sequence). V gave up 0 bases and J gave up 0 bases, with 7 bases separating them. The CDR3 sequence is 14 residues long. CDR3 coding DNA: TGTGCCAGCAGCTTGGTGGGCGGCTCCTACGAGCAGTACTTC. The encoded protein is CASSLVGGSYEQYF.

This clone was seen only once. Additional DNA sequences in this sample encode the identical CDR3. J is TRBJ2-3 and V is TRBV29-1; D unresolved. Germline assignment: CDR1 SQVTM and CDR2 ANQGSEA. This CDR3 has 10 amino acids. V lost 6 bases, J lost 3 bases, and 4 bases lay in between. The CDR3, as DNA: TGCAGCGTAAGAACAGATACGCAGTATTTT. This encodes CSVRTDTQYF.

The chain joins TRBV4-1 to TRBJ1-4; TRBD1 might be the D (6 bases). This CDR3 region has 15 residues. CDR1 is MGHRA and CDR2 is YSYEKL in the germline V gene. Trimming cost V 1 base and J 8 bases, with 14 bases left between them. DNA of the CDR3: TGCGCCAGCAGCCAAGGGTGGGGGCTCGGCGAAAAACTGTTTTTT. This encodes CASSQGWGLGEKLFF.

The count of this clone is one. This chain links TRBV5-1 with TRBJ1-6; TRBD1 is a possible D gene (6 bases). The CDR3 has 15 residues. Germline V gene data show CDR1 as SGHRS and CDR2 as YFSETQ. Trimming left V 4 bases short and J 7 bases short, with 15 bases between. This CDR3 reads CASSPDSILNSPLHF. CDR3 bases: TGCGCCAGCAGCCCGGACAGCATACTAAATTCACCCCTCCACTTT.

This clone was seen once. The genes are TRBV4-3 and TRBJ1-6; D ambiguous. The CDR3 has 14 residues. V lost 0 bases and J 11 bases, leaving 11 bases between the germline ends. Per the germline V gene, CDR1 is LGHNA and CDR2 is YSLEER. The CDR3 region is CASSQEAFRTPLHF. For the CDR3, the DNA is TGCGCCAGCAGCCAAGAAGCGTTCCGGACACCCCTCCACTTT.

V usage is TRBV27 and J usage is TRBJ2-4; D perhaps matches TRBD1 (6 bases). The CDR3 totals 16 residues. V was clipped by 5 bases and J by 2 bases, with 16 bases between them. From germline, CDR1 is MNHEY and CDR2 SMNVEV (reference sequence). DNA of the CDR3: TGTGCCAGCAGTAAAGTCTTGGGGGCAACCAAAAACATTCAGTACTTC. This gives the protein CASSKVLGATKNIQYF.

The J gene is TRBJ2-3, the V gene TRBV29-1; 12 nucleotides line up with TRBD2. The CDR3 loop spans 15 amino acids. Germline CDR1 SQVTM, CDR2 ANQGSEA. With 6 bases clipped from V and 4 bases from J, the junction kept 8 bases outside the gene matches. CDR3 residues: CSVRGASGGADTQYF. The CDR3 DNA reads TGCAGCGTCCGGGGCGCTAGCGGGGGGGCAGATACGCAGTATTTT.

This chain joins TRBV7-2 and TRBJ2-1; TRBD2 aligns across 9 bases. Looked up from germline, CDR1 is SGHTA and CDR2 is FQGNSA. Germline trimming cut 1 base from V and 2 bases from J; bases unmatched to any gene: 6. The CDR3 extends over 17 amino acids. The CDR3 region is CASSLDGAGGPYNEQFF. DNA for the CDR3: TGTGCCAGCAGCTTAGACGGGGCGGGAGGGCCCTACAATGAGCAGTTCTTC. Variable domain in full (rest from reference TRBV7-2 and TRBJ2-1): GAGVSQSPSNKVTEKGKDVELRCDPISGHTALYWYRQSLGQGLEFLIYFQGNSAPDKSGLPSDRFSAERTGGSVSTLTIQRTQQEDSAVYLCASSLDGAGGPYNEQFFGPGTRLTVL.

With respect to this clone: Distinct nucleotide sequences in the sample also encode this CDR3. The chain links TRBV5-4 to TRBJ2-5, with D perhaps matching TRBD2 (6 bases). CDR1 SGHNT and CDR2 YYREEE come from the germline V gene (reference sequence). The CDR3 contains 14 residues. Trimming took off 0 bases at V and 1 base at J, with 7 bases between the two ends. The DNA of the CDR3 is TGTGCCAGCAGCTTGGCCGGGGGCCAAGAGACCCAGTACTTC. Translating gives CASSLAGGQETQYF.

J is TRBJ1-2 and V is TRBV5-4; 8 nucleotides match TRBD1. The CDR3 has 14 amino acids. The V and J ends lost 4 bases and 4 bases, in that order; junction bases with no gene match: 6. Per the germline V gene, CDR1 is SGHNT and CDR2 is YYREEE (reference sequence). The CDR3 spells CASSPGQGAYGYTF. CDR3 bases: TGTGCCAGCAGCCCTGGACAGGGCGCCTATGGCTACACCTTC.

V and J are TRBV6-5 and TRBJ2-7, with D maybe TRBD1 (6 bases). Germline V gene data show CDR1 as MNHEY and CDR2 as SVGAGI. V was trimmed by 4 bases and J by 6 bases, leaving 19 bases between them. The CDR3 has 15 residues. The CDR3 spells CASSSGTSVIAEQYV. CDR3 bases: TGTGCCAGCAGTTCAGGGACATCCGTCATAGCCGAGCAGTACGTC.

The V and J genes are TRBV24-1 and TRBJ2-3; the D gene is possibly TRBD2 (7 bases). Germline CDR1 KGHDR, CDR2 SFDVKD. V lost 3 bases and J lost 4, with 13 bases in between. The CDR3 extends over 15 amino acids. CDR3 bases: TGTGCCACCAGTGATCCCGAGGGGGGGGCAGATACGCAGTATTTT. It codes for CATSDPEGGADTQYF.

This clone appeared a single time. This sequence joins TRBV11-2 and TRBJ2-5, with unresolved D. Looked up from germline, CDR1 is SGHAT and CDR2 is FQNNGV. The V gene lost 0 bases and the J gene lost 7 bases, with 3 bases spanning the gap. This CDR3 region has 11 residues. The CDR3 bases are TGTGCCAGCAGCTTAGATAGGACCCAGTACTTC. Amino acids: CASSLDRTQYF. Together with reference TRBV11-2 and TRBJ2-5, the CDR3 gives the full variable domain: EAGVAQSPRYKIIEKRQSVAFWCNPISGHATLYWYQQILGQGPKLLIQFQNNGVVDDSQLPKDRFSAERLKGVDSTLKIQPAKLEDSAVYLCASSLDRTQYFGPGTRLLVL.

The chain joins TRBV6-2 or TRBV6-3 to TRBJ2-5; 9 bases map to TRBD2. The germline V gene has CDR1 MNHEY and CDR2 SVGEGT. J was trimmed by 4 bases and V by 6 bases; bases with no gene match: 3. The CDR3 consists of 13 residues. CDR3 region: CASSRLAVETQYF. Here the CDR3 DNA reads TGTGCCAGCAGCCGACTAGCGGTAGAGACCCAGTACTTC.